A single T cell receptor (beta chain) is shown here with its context. Its specificity is not known. V lost 3 bases, J lost 4 bases, and 4 bases stayed unmatched. The CDR3 spans 14 residues. CDR1 and CDR2 (germline): GTSNPN, SVGIG (reference sequence). TCRdb's copy holds only in-frame clones and misses some; the assay was immunoSEQ multiplex PCR. The repertoire holds more than 45,000 clones, with around 80% as singletons. Time point of the sample: peripheral blood 6 weeks after treatment start. This specimen belongs to a study of PD-L1 blockade in urothelial cancer. Across the study: Analyses used blood from 3 weeks (second dose) and 6 weeks after treatment start.

Study-wide points: Where pretreatment blood TCR clonality fell below the median, better survival was predicted.

V gene TRBV30 combines with J gene TRBJ1-4; 8 bases are a match to TRBD1. The sample in question was PBMCs, obtained around atezolizumab (anti-PD-L1) treatment. This receptor was taken from a man aged 65 to 85 with urothelial cancer. The CDR3 DNA reads TGTGCCTGGAGGCGACAGGGGATTAATGAAAAACTGTTTTTT. This codes for CAWRRQGINEKLFF.